This T cell receptor (beta chain) was sequenced in a study of cytomegalovirus exposure and HLA in healthy donors. About the research overall: Among roughly 190 million T cells, an earlier analysis found about 100 million unique TCR beta sequences. When 350 to 500 donors were genotyped, around 77% of them were found to fall in the Caucasian-associated ancestry cluster.

Every donor was a healthy person donating bone marrow. The germline gives CDR1 MNHNS, CDR2 SASEGT. Trimming shortened V by 6 bases and J by 13 bases, and 16 bases separated the two germline ends. This CDR3 region has 12 residues. PCR amplification relied on 60 Vbeta primers (plus 13 Jbeta primers). Generated by immunoSEQ multiplex PCR, the TCRdb table keeps only in-frame clones and is missing some. The sample carries roughly 160,000 clones, about four fifths recorded once. This TCR derives from a woman aged 45-59 years in good health and CMV-seronegative. This chain uses TRBV6-1 with TRBJ2-4; perhaps TRBD1 as D (6 bases). Sequencing used PBMCs. The CDR3 here is CASRYTGSVQYF. The CDR3 DNA reads TGTGCCAGCAGGTACACAGGGAGTGTACAGTACTTC.